Listed here are 18 T cell receptor beta chains from one sample, sequenced in a study of blood T cell repertoires in COVID-19. Only in-frame clones appear in the TCRdb table, and some are missing; sequencing was by immunoSEQ multiplex PCR. Counted here are around 53,000 clones, roughly 83% occurring once; the ten biggest clones make up approximately 19%. Sequencing used peripheral blood. The receptors come from a man between 65 and 85 years old with active COVID-19.

This chain connects TRBV14 to TRBJ2-7; 8 nucleotides agree with TRBD2. Germline CDR1 is SGHDN and CDR2 is FVKESK. V lost 0 bases, J lost 0 bases, and 7 bases stayed unmatched. The length of the CDR3 is 17 residues. The chain's CDR3 is CASSQDIAGWGSYEQYF. The DNA of the CDR3 is TGTGCCAGCAGCCAAGATATAGCGGGATGGGGCTCCTACGAGCAGTACTTC.

The gene calls are TRBV19 and TRBJ1-5, with D unresolved. Trimming removed 5 bases at V and 7 bases at J, with 15 bases between. Germline V lookup: CDR1 LNHDA, CDR2 SQIVND (reference sequence). This CDR3 contains 14 residues. CDR3 protein: CASSLGVKHQPQHF. The CDR3 DNA reads TGTGCCAGTAGTCTAGGCGTAAAGCACCAGCCCCAGCATTTT.

The chain carries TRBV28 and TRBJ1-1; TRBD1 might be the D (6 bases). The CDR3 spans 14 residues. CDR1 is MDHEN and CDR2 is SYDVKM in the germline V gene. V lost 6 bases, J lost 1 base, and 12 bases lay in between. This CDR3 reads CASRMTGKNTEAFF. CDR3 DNA: TGTGCCAGCAGAATGACAGGAAAGAACACTGAAGCTTTCTTT. Full variable domain (outside the CDR3, taken from reference TRBV28 and TRBJ1-1): DVKVTQSSRYLVKRTGEKVFLECVQDMDHENMFWYRQDPGLGLRLIYFSYDVKMKEKGDIPEGYSVSREKKERFSLILESASTNQTSMYLCASRMTGKNTEAFFGQGTRLTVV.

This rearrangement joins TRBV5-8 to TRBJ1-2, with D perhaps matching TRBD1 (6 bases). Germline loops: CDR1 SGHTS, CDR2 YDEGEE. The V gene lost 4 bases and the J gene lost 7 bases, with 14 bases spanning the gap. This CDR3 comprises 13 residues. CDR3 region: CASSPGQRLGYTF. Here the CDR3 DNA reads TGTGCCAGCAGCCCTGGACAGCGCCTTGGCTACACCTTC.

The V gene is TRBV27, the J gene TRBJ1-6; D not resolved. Trimming pared 4 bases from V and 0 bases from J, leaving 7 bases between. This CDR3 has 15 residues. Germline-derived CDR1 and CDR2 are MNHEY and SMNVEV (reference sequence). The CDR3 loop reads CASSSSRSYNSPLHF. The CDR3 DNA is TGTGCCAGCAGTTCCAGTCGCTCCTATAATTCACCCCTCCACTTT.

The genes are TRBV27 and TRBJ1-2; perhaps TRBD1 as D (6 bases). V lost 2 bases and J 8 bases, leaving 21 bases between the germline ends. Germline CDR1 is MNHEY and CDR2 is SMNVEV (reference sequence). The CDR3 spans 16 residues. For the CDR3, the DNA is TGTGCCAGCAGTTTAATAGGAGAGAACAGGGCAGGAGGCTACACCTTC. Encoded protein: CASSLIGENRAGGYTF.

With regard to this clone: Different DNA sequences within this sample yield the same CDR3. The chain combines TRBV7-3 with TRBJ2-7; weak D call: TRBD2 (7 bases). Deletions cut 5 bases from V and 5 bases from J, with 19 bases between. CDR1 is SGHTA and CDR2 is FQGTGA in the germline V gene. CDR3 size: 15 residues. The CDR3 loop is CASSGGRGALDEQYF. CDR3 DNA: TGTGCCAGCAGCGGAGGTCGGGGGGCACTGGACGAGCAGTACTTC.

The chain recombines TRBV28 with TRBJ1-1; D gene uncertain. V gave up 8 bases and J gave up 0 bases, with 7 bases separating them. The germline gives CDR1 MDHEN, CDR2 SYDVKM. The CDR3 loop spans 12 amino acids. The CDR3 spells CASVALNTEAFF. The CDR3 DNA reads as TGTGCCAGCGTAGCCCTGAACACTGAAGCTTTCTTT.

The V gene is TRBV18, the J gene TRBJ2-2; a possible D gene is TRBD1 (6 bases). Germline V gene sequence: CDR1 KGHSH, CDR2 LQKENI. The CDR3 sequence is 14 residues long. Trimming shortened V by 8 bases and J by 2 bases, and 12 bases separated the two germline ends. The DNA of the CDR3 is TGTGCCAGCATCCGGGACACAAACACCGGGGAGCTGTTTTTT. Translation: CASIRDTNTGELFF. Full variable domain (rest looked up from reference TRBV18 and TRBJ2-2): NAGVMQNPRHLVRRRGQEARLRCSPMKGHSHVYWYRQLPEEGLKFMVYLQKENIIDESGMPKERFSAEFPKEGPSILRIQQVVRGDSAAYFCASIRDTNTGELFFGEGSRLTVL.

J is TRBJ2-5 and V is TRBV2, with 9 bases matching TRBD1. CDR3 length: 13 amino acids. Germline V gene data show CDR1 as SNHLY and CDR2 as FYNNEI. V trimming: 6 bases; J trimming: 2 bases; junction bases outside the gene matches: 1. The CDR3 is CASSGQGQETQYF. The CDR3 DNA sequence: TGTGCCAGCAGCGGACAGGGGCAAGAGACCCAGTACTTC.

This clone was found a few times. V gene TRBV2 combines with J gene TRBJ1-5; 9 bases line up with TRBD1. CDR3 length equals 15 residues. The V and J ends lost 4 bases and 6 bases, in that order; junction bases with no gene match: 7. Germline assignment: CDR1 SNHLY and CDR2 FYNNEI. CDR3 region: CASSGNRGLRQPQHF. The CDR3 DNA sequence: TGTGCCAGCAGTGGGAACAGGGGGCTACGTCAGCCCCAGCATTTT.

This clone has only one observation. The CDR3 bases are TGTGCCAGCTCACCACCTCAACACTACGAGCAGTACTTC. It is translated as CASSPPQHYEQYF. This sequence joins TRBV18 and TRBJ2-7; D call uncertain. This CDR3 contains 13 residues. CDR1 KGHSH and CDR2 LQKENI come from the germline V gene. V was pared by 0 bases and J by 3 bases, with 6 bases between.

The chain employs TRBV5-8 and TRBJ1-1; the D is unclear. The CDR3 contains 14 residues. Germline values: CDR1 SGHTS, CDR2 YDEGEE. Trimming took off 2 bases at V and 1 base at J, with 9 bases between the two ends. The CDR3 DNA follows: TGTGCCAGCAGCTTTTTCCCCGGGAACACTGAAGCTTTCTTT. Translated: CASSFFPGNTEAFF.

This clone came up once. The chain is built from TRBV3-1 (or the pseudogene TRBV3-2) and TRBJ1-1; tentatively, D is TRBD1 (6 bases). Germline loops: CDR1 LGHDT, CDR2 YNNKEL (reference sequence). The CDR3 covers 15 residues. The germline V and J ends were trimmed by 4 bases and 1 base, with 13 bases remaining between them. For the CDR3, the DNA is TGTGCCAGCAGCCCTTACAGGGCGGGGAACACTGAAGCTTTCTTT. It yields the protein CASSPYRAGNTEAFF.

The rearrangement uses TRBV5-5 and TRBJ1-2; the match to TRBD1 covers 9 bases. Germline CDR1 reads SGHKS; CDR2 reads YYEKEE (reference sequence). The CDR3 runs 15 residues. Unmatched junction bases numbered 12, after V lost 4 bases and J lost 8 bases. The CDR3 region has the DNA TGTGCCAGCAGCGGAACCGGGACAGGGTATGGGGGCTACACCTTC. Translated: CASSGTGTGYGGYTF.

This rearrangement joins TRBV27 to TRBJ2-2; weak D call: TRBD1 (6 bases). This CDR3 is built from 16 residues. V lost 1 base, J lost 1 base, and 10 bases lay in between. Germline lookup yields CDR1 MNHEY and CDR2 SMNVEV (reference sequence). CDR3: CASSLWETGNTGELFF. CDR3 in DNA: TGTGCCAGCAGTTTATGGGAGACAGGGAACACCGGGGAGCTGTTTTTT.

The chain couples TRBV7-9 to TRBJ2-6, with D unclear. The V end lost 2 bases, the J end lost 0 bases, and 8 bases lay between the germline ends. CDR3 length: 16 residues. From germline, CDR1 is SEHNR and CDR2 FQNEAQ (reference sequence). The CDR3 DNA sequence: TGTGCCAGCAGCTTATCTCGGAGCTCTGGGGCCAACGTCCTGACTTTC. Translating gives CASSLSRSSGANVLTF.

The V and J genes are TRBV10-3 and TRBJ1-4; weak D call: TRBD1 (5 bases). Trimming removed 0 bases from V and 0 bases from J, with 8 bases in between. This CDR3 contains 16 residues. Germline V gives CDR1 ENHRY, CDR2 SYGVKD. CDR3 DNA sequence: TGTGCCATCAGTGAGTCAGACAGCTCAACTAATGAAAAACTGTTTTTT. This sequence encodes CAISESDSSTNEKLFF.